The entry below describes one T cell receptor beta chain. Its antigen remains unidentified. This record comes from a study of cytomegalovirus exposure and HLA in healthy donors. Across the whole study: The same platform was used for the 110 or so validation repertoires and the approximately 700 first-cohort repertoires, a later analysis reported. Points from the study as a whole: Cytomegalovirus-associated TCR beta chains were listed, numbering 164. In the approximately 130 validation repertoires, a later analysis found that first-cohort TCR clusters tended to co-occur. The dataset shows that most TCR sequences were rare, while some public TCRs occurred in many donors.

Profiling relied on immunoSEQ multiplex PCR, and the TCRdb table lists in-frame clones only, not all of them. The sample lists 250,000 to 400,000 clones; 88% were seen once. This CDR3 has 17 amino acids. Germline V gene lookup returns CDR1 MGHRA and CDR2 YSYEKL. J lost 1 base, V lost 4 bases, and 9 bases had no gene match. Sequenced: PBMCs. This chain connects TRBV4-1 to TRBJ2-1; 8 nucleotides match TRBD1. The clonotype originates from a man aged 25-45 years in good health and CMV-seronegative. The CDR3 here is CASSRGTGLISYNEQFF. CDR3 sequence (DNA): TGCGCCAGCAGCCGCGGGACAGGACTCATTTCCTACAATGAGCAGTTCTTC.